This TCR beta chain was identified during a study of blood T cell repertoires in COVID-19. Study-wide context: The United States, Italy and Spain supplied acute and convalescent COVID-19 samples. T cells, B-cell-depleted T cells, or PBMCs provided the cDNA or gDNA that served as material.

Sequencing used immunoSEQ multiplex PCR; TCRdb keeps in-frame clones, though not all of them. The sample records about 150,000 clones, 75% to 90% being singletons. CDR1 and CDR2 from the germline V gene are MNHEY and SVGAGI. V dropped 4 bases and J dropped 1 base, with 14 bases sitting between them. The CDR3 runs 15 residues. The sequencing sample was made of peripheral blood. This sequence joins TRBV6-5 and TRBJ2-7; D might be TRBD2 (5 bases). The sequence was obtained from a woman aged 60-75 years with active COVID-19. In DNA, the CDR3 is TGTGCCAGCAGTTTCAGCGGTTCCCGGTCCTACGAGCAGTACTTC. It codes for CASSFSGSRSYEQYF.